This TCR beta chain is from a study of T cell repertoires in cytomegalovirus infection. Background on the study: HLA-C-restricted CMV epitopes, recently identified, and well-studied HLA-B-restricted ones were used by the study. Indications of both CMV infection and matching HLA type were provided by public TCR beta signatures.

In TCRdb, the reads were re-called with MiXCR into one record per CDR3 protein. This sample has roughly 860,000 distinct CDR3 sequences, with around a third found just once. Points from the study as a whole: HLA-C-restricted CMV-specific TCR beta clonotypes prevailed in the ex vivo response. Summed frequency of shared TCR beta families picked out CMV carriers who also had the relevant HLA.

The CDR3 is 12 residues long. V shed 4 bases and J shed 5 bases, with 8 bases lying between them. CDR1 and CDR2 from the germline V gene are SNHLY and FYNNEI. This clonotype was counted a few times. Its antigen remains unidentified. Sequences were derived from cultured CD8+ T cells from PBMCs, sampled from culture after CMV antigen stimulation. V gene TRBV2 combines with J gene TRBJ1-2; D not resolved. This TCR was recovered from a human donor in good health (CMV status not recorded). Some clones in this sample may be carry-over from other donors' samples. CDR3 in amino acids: CASSGAAYGYTF. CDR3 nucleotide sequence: TGTGCCAGCAGTGGGGCAGCTTATGGCTACACCTTC.